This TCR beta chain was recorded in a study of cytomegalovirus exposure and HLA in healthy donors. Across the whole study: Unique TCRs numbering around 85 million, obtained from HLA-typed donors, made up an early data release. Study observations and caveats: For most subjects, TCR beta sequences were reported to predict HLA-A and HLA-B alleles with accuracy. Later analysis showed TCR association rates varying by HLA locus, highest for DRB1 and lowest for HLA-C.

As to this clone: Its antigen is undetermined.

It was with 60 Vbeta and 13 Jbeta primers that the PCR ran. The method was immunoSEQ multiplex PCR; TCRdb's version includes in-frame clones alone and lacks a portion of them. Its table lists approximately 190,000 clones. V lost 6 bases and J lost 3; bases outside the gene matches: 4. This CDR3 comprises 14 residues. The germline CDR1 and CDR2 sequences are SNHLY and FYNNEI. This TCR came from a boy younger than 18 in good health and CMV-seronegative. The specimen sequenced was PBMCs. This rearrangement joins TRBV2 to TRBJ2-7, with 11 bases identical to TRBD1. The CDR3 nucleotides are TGTGCCAGCAGACTCGGGACAGGGGGCTACGAGCAGTACTTC. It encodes CASRLGTGGYEQYF.